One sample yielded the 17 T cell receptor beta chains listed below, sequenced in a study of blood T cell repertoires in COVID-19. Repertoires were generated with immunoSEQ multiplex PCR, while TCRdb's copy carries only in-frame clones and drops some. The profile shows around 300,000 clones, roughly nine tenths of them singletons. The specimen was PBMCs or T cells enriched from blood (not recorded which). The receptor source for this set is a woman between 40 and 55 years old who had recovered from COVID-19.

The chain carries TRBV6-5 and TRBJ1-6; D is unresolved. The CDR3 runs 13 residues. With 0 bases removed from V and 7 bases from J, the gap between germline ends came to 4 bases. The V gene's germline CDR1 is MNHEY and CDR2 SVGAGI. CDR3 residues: CASSYSSNSPLHF. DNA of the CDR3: TGTGCCAGCAGTTACTCGAGCAATTCACCCCTCCACTTT.

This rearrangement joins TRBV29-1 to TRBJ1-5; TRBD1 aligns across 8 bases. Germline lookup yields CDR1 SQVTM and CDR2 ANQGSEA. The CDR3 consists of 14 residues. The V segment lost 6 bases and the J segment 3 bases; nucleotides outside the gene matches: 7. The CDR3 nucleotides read TGCAGCGTCCGTACAGGGGGAACCAATCAGCCCCAGCATTTT. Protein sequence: CSVRTGGTNQPQHF. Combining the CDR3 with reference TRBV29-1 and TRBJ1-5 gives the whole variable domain SAVISQKPSRDICQRGTSLTIQCQVDSQVTMMFWYRQQPGQSLTLIATANQGSEATYESGFVIDKFPISRPNLTFSTLTVSNMSPEDSSIYLCSVRTGGTNQPQHFGDGTRLSIL.

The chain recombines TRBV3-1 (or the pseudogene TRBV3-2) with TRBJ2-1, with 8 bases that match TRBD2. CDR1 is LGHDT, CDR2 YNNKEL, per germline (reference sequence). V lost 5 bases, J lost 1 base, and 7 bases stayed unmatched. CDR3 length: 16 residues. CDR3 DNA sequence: TGTGCCAGCAGCGAAATCGGGGGGGTTTCCTACAATGAGCAGTTCTTC. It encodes CASSEIGGVSYNEQFF.

CDR3 in amino acids: CASLSGGAGDEQFF. Here the CDR3 DNA reads TGTGCCAGCCTAAGCGGGGGGGCCGGGGATGAGCAGTTCTTC. The rearrangement joins TRBV6-5 to TRBJ2-1, with 10 bases fitting TRBD2. Germline-derived CDR1 and CDR2 are MNHEY and SVGAGI. V dropped 8 bases and J dropped 8; count of bases not matched to a gene: 9. The CDR3 has 14 residues.

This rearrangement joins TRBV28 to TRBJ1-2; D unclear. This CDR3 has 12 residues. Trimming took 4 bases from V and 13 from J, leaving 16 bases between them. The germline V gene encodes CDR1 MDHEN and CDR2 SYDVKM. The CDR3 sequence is CASSSRTNIITF. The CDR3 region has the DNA TGTGCCAGCAGTTCACGGACTAACATAATCACCTTC.

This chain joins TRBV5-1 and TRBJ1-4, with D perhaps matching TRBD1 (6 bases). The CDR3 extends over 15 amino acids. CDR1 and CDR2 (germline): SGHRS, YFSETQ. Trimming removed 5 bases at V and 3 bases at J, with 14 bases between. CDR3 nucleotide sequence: TGCGCCAGCAGTAGGGGGGGCTCTGCTAATGAAAAACTGTTTTTT. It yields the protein CASSRGGSANEKLFF.

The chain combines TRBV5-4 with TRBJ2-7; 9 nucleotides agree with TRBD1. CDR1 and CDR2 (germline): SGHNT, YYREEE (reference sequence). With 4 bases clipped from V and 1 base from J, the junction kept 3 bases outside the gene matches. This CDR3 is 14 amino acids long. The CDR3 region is CASSLGQGSYEQYF. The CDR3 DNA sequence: TGTGCCAGCAGCCTAGGACAGGGGTCCTACGAGCAGTACTTC.

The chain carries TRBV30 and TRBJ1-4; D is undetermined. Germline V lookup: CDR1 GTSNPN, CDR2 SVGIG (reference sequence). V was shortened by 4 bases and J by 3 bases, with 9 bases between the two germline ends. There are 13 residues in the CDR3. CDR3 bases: TGTGCCTGGAAGGGAGCCTCTAATGAAAAACTGTTTTTT. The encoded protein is CAWKGASNEKLFF.

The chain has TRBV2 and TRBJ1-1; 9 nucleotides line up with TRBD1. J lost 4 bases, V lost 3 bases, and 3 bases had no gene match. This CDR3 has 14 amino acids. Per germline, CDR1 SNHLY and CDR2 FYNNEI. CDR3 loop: CASSEGQGPTEAFF. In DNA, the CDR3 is TGTGCCAGCAGTGAGGGACAGGGCCCCACTGAAGCTTTCTTT.

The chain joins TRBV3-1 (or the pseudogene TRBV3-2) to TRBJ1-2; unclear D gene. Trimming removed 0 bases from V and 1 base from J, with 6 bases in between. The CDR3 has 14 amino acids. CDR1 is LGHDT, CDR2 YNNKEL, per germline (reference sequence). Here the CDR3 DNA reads TGTGCCAGCAGCCAAGACCTCTTTAACTATGGCTACACCTTC. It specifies CASSQDLFNYGYTF.

In DNA, the CDR3 is TGTGCCAGCACTCCGGGACAGGGCTATGGCTACACCTTC. This codes for CASTPGQGYGYTF. The chain combines TRBV7-8 with TRBJ1-2, with 9 bases identical to TRBD1. V lost 7 bases and J lost 4; bases outside the gene matches: 4. In germline, CDR1 is SGHVS, CDR2 FQNEAQ. This CDR3 has 13 residues.

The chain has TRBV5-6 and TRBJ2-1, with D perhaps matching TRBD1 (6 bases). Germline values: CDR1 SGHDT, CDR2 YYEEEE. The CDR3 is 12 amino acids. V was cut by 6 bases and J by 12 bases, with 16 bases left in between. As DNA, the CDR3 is TGTGCCAGCACCTACTCACAGGGACGGCAGTTCTTC. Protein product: CASTYSQGRQFF.

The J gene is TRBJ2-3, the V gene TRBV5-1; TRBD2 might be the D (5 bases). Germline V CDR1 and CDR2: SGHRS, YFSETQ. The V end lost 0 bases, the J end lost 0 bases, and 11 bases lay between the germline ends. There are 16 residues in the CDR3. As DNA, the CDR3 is TGCGCCAGCAGCTTGGAGGTAGCGCCTAGCACAGATACGCAGTATTTT. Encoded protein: CASSLEVAPSTDTQYF.

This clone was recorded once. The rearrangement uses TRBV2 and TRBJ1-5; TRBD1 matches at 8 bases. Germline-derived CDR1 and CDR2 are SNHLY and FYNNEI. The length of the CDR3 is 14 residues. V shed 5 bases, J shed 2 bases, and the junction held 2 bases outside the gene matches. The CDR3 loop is CASSPDRGNQPQHF. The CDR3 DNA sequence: TGTGCCAGCAGTCCGGACAGGGGCAATCAGCCCCAGCATTTT.

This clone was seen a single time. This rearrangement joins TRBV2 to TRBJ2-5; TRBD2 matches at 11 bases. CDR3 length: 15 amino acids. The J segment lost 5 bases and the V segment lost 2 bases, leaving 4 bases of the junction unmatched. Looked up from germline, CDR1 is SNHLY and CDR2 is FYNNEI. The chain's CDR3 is CASSELAGGGETQYF. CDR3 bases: TGTGCCAGCAGTGAACTAGCGGGAGGTGGGGAGACCCAGTACTTC. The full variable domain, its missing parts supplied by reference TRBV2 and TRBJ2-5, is EPEVTQTPSHQVTQMGQEVILRCVPISNHLYFYWYRQILGQKVEFLVSFYNNEISEKSEIFDDQFSVERPDGSNFTLKIRSTKLEDSAMYFCASSELAGGGETQYFGPGTRLLVL.

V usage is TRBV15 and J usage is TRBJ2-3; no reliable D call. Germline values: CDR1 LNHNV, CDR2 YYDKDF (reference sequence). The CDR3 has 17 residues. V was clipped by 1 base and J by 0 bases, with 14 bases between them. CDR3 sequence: CATSRVYSLTSTDTQYF. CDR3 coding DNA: TGTGCCACCAGCAGAGTGTACTCGTTAACTAGCACAGATACGCAGTATTTT.

The CDR3 nucleotides are TGTGCCAGCAGTTCCCTACCTTGGGGGCACCCTACCTATGGCTACACCTTC. Its protein product is CASSSLPWGHPTYGYTF. The chain is built from TRBV6-2 or TRBV6-3 and TRBJ1-2; TRBD1 might be the D (6 bases). Trimming removed 4 bases from V and 4 bases from J, with 22 bases in between. The CDR3 covers 17 residues. CDR1 and CDR2 from the germline V gene are MNHEY and SVGEGT.